This is a list of T cell receptor beta chains from one sample in a study of beta chain features in type 1 diabetes. The table came from immunoSEQ multiplex PCR; TCRdb's copy has only in-frame clones and leaves some out. The sample includes roughly 170,000 clones, about 13% of them seen just once. Sequencing was carried out using central memory CD4+ T cells from blood. The receptors derive from a woman between 18 and 29 years old in good health. Each CDR3 is given with its conserved first and last residue. Fields, in order: clone size, V gene, D gene, J gene, CDR3 protein, CDR3 DNA. The D gene is left open where the match is weak. Some rows have no size entry. The others give once, few or many, or a class for an expanded clone.

>-|TRBV2|TRBD1|TRBJ1-5
CASTEQGSDQPQHF
TGTGCCAGCACTGAACAGGGGAGCGATCAGCCCCAGCATTTT
>few|TRBV5-1|TRBD2|TRBJ2-7
CASSLAGVSSYEQYF
TGCGCCAGCAGCCTCGCGGGGGTGAGCTCCTACGAGCAGTACTTC
>-|TRBV2|TRBD1|TRBJ1-1
CASSQPQGWTEAFF
TGTGCCAGCAGTCAACCACAGGGGTGGACTGAAGCTTTCTTT
>few|TRBV7-2|TRBD1|TRBJ1-3
CASSRQGAAGNTIYF
TGTGCCAGCAGCCGACAGGGGGCGGCGGGAAACACCATATATTTT
>-|TRBV30|-|TRBJ1-1
CAWSVDGKGAFF
TGTGCCTGGAGTGTGGACGGGAAGGGAGCTTTCTTT
>few|TRBV5-1|TRBD2|TRBJ2-1
CASSFTAGEGFF
TGCGCCAGCAGCTTTACCGCGGGAGAGGGGTTCTTC
>-|TRBV4-2|-|TRBJ1-2
CASSQDQFYYGYTF
TGTGCCAGCAGCCAAGACCAGTTCTACTATGGCTACACCTTC
>-|TRBV19|-|TRBJ1-1
CASSIDLSGRVNTEAFF
TGTGCCAGTAGTATAGATCTAAGCGGTCGGGTAAACACTGAAGCTTTCTTT
>-|TRBV27|-|TRBJ2-2
CASSLSRVSGDTGELFF
TGTGCCAGCAGTTTATCCCGTGTTAGCGGAGACACCGGGGAGCTGTTTTTT
>-|TRBV6-6|TRBD1|TRBJ1-1
CASSRGQGGTEAFF
TGTGCCAGCAGCCGGGGACAGGGAGGGACTGAAGCTTTCTTT
>-|TRBV6-6|TRBD1|TRBJ1-1
CASSQGTGILNTEAFF
TGTGCCAGCAGTCAAGGGACAGGGATATTGAACACTGAAGCTTTCTTT
>-|TRBV11-1|TRBD1|TRBJ1-2
CASSLSISPGQGRDYTF
TGTGCCAGCAGCTTGTCAATCTCCCCGGGACAGGGACGGGACTACACCTTC
>few|TRBV30|-|TRBJ1-3
CARIGQRNTIYF
TGTGCCCGGATAGGACAGCGAAACACCATATATTTT
>-|TRBV30|TRBD1|TRBJ2-7
CAWSVVDRTYEQYF
TGTGCCTGGAGTGTAGTGGACAGGACCTACGAGCAGTACTTC
>few|TRBV28|TRBD1|TRBJ1-5
CASSLVQGSQPQHF
TGTGCCAGCAGTTTAGTACAGGGGAGTCAGCCCCAGCATTTT
>-|TRBV28|TRBD1|TRBJ1-1
CASSFWTLTGGYTEAFF
TGTGCCAGCAGTTTCTGGACTTTGACAGGGGGCTACACTGAAGCTTTCTTT
>-|TRBV7-8|-|TRBJ2-3
CASSLAAGGDTQYF
TGTGCCAGCAGCTTAGCCGCCGGGGGAGATACGCAGTATTTT
>few|TRBV15|-|TRBJ1-2
CATSRDSNGYTF
TGTGCCACCAGCAGAGACAGTAATGGCTACACCTTC
>-|TRBV15|-|TRBJ1-2
CATSREAGAYGYTF
TGTGCCACCAGCAGAGAGGCGGGGGCCTATGGCTACACCTTC
>-|TRBV14|-|TRBJ2-7
CASSQELSQGRYEQYF
TGTGCCAGCAGCCAAGAACTTTCACAGGGGAGGTACGAGCAGTACTTC
>few|TRBV23-1|-|TRBJ2-4
CASSQTRVANPKNIQYF
TGCGCCAGCAGTCAAACGAGGGTCGCCAATCCCAAAAACATTCAGTACTTC
>-|TRBV5-1|-|TRBJ2-7
CASSLQGSRYEQYF
TGCGCCAGCAGCCTACAGGGCTCTCGCTACGAGCAGTACTTC
>-|TRBV7-2|-|TRBJ2-1
CASSSVNNNEQFF
TGTGCCAGCAGCTCGGTAAATAACAATGAGCAGTTCTTC
>few|TRBV6-5|-|TRBJ2-3
CASRLALQADTQYF
TGTGCCAGCAGGTTGGCCCTACAGGCAGATACGCAGTATTTT
>-|TRBV6-5|TRBD1|TRBJ2-7
CASSPRGPLVHEQYF
TGTGCCAGCAGCCCTAGGGGGCCGCTCGTCCACGAGCAGTACTTC
>-|TRBV19|-|TRBJ2-7
CASRSFYEQYF
TGTGCCAGTAGGAGTTTCTACGAGCAGTACTTC
>-|TRBV15|TRBD2|TRBJ2-3
CATSREKRESTQYF
TGTGCCACCAGCAGAGAAAAGCGGGAGAGTACGCAGTATTTT
>-|TRBV5-1|TRBD2|TRBJ2-1
CASSGLAGGPEDEQFF
TGCGCCAGCAGCGGACTAGCGGGAGGGCCCGAAGATGAGCAGTTCTTC
>-|TRBV9|-|TRBJ1-1
CASSTTTGDTEAFF
TGTGCCAGCAGCACCACAACAGGAGACACTGAAGCTTTCTTT
>-|TRBV18|TRBD2|TRBJ2-3
CASSPRLAGGTDTQYF
TGTGCCAGCTCACCAAGACTAGCGGGAGGGACAGATACGCAGTATTTT
>-|TRBV4-1|TRBD2|TRBJ2-5
CASSRGGVETQYF
TGCGCCAGCAGCCGGGGGGGAGTGGAGACCCAGTACTTC
>-|TRBV30|TRBD2|TRBJ2-4
CAMAGGAKNIQYF
TGTGCCATGGCGGGGGGGGCCAAAAACATTCAGTACTTC
>-|TRBV9|-|TRBJ1-3
CASSVVMGPGGNTIYF
TGTGCCAGCAGCGTAGTGATGGGCCCCGGAGGAAACACCATATATTTT
>few|TRBV27|TRBD2|TRBJ2-1
CASTLGGGRPHNEQFF
TGTGCCAGCACCCTTGGTGGCGGGAGGCCCCACAATGAGCAGTTCTTC
>-|TRBV9|TRBD2|TRBJ2-7
CASSVRLASLEQYF
TGTGCCAGCAGCGTAAGACTAGCTTCCCTCGAGCAGTACTTC
>few|TRBV18|-|TRBJ1-1
CASSPVQGGGNTEAFF
TGTGCCAGCTCACCGGTACAGGGCGGGGGAAACACTGAAGCTTTCTTT
>few|TRBV5-1|-|TRBJ2-3
CASGTNGGRESDTQYF
TGCGCCAGCGGAACTAACGGGGGGCGGGAGTCGGATACGCAGTATTTT
>-|TRBV2|TRBD2|TRBJ2-7
CASSDWGSGRDEQYF
TGTGCCAGCAGCGATTGGGGTAGCGGGAGGGACGAGCAGTACTTC
>-|TRBV4-3|-|TRBJ2-2
CASGGGGNTGELFF
TGCGCCAGCGGAGGGGGGGGGAACACCGGGGAGCTGTTTTTT
>-|TRBV5-4|TRBD2|TRBJ2-1
CASKLAGGNEQFF
TGTGCCAGCAAACTAGCGGGAGGAAATGAGCAGTTCTTC
>-|TRBV2|-|TRBJ1-1
CASTTQGGFTEAFF
TGTGCCAGCACCACTCAGGGAGGTTTCACTGAAGCTTTCTTT
>few|TRBV6-1|-|TRBJ1-5
CASSGNARSNQPQHF
TGTGCCAGCAGTGGGAACGCGAGGAGCAATCAGCCCCAGCATTTT
>many|TRBV19|TRBD2|TRBJ2-1
CASRIAGGAVEQFF
TGTGCCAGTAGAATAGCGGGAGGTGCCGTTGAGCAGTTCTTC
>-|TRBV6-5|TRBD2|TRBJ2-3
CASMSLAGVTDTQYF
TGTGCCAGCATGTCCCTGGCGGGAGTGACAGATACGCAGTATTTT
>few|TRBV5-1|-|TRBJ2-5
CASSLTGTDIWETQYF
TGCGCCAGCAGCTTGACCGGGACTGACATTTGGGAGACCCAGTACTTC
>-|TRBV30|TRBD1|TRBJ2-7
CAYGGTGGSLLGEQYF
TGTGCCTATGGAGGGACAGGGGGATCCCTCCTGGGCGAGCAGTACTTC